The clone carrying this TCR beta chain was detected many times. What it binds is unknown. This sample was included in a study of identical twins. Findings and caveats of the study: The models gave estimates that fell short of the out-of-frame TCR alpha sharing seen in monozygotic twins. Twin-shared out-of-frame alpha sequences were enriched for low generation probability.

Germline V gene data show CDR1 as ENHRY and CDR2 as SYGVKD. The V end was cut by 6 bases, the J end by 4 bases, with 12 bases between. The CDR3 is made up of 14 amino acids. Template switching (which added a universal primer site) was used, and cDNA carried unique molecular identifiers. TCRdb passed the 5' RACE reads through MiXCR, listing each CDR3 protein once. Altogether 450,000 or so distinct CDR3 sequences are present, approximately 14% being singletons, with the ten largest covering approximately 1%. These data also featured in a second study, about yellow fever vaccine responses in identical twins. This second report adds: Among the twins, the vaccine T cell response reportedly seemed partly convergent and partly personalized.

The chain links TRBV10-3 to TRBJ2-2; D perhaps matches TRBD2 (5 bases). Specimen: CD4+ T cells sorted from blood. This clonotype originated in a woman in her late teens or twenties in good health. CDR3 sequence (DNA): TGTGCCATCAGGACCGGGGATCTCACCGGGGAGCTGTTTTTT. This translates into CAIRTGDLTGELFF.